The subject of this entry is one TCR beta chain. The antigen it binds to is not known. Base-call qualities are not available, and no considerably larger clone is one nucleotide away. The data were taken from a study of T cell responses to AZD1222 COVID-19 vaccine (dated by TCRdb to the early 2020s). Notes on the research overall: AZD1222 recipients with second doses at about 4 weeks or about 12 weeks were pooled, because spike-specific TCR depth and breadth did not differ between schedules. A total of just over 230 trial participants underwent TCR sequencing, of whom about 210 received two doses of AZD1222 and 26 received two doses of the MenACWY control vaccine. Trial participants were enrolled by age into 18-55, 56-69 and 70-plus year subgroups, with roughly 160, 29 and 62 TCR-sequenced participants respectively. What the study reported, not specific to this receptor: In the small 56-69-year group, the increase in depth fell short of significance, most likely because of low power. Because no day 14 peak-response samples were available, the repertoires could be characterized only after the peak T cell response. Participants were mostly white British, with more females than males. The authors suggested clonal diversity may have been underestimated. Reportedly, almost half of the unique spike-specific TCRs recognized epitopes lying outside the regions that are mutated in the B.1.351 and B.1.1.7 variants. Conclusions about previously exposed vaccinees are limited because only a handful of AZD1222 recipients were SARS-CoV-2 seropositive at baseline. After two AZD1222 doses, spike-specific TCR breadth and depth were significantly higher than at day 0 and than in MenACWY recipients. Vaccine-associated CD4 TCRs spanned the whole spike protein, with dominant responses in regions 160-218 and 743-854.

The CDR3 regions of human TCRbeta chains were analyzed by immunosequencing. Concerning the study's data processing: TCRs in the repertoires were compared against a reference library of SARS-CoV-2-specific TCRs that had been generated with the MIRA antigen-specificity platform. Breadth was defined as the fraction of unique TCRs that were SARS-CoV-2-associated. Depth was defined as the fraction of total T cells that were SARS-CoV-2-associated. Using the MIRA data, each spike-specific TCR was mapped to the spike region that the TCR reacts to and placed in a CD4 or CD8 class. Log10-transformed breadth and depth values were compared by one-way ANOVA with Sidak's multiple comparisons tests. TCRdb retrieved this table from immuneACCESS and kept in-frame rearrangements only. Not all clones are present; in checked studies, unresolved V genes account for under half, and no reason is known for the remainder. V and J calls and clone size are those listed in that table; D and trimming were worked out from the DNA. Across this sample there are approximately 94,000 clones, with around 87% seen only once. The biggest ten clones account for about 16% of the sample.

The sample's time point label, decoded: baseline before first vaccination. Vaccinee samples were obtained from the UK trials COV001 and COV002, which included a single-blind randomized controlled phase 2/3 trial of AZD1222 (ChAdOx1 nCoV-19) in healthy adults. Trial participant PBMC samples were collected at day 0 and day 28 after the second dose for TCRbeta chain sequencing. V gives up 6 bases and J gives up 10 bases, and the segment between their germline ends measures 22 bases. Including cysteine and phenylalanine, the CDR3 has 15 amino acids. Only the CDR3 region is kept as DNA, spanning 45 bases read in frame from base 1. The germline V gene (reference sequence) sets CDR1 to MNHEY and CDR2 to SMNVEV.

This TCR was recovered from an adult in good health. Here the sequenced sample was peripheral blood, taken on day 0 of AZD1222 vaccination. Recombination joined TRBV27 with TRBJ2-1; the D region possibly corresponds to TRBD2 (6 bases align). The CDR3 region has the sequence CASSSPGALGSEQFF. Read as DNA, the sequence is TGTGCCAGCAGCTCCCCGGGAGCCCTGGGTTCGGAGCAGTTCTTC.